This TCR beta chain was sequenced during a study of blood T cell repertoires in COVID-19. Germline V gene sequence: CDR1 MNHNS, CDR2 SASEGT. V gave up 2 bases and J gave up 4 bases; unmatched junction bases: 4. This CDR3 region has 14 residues. Sequencing used immunoSEQ multiplex PCR; TCRdb keeps in-frame clones, though not all of them. This repertoire shows hundreds of thousands of clones, about 92% found once; its top ten account for roughly 2.6%. This TCR was recovered from a man aged 55 to 69 who had recovered from COVID-19. The sequenced material came from PBMCs or T cells enriched from blood (not recorded which). The chain is built from TRBV6-1 and TRBJ1-1, with 7 bases identical to TRBD1. The CDR3 is CASSENRGSTEAFF. In DNA, the CDR3 is TGTGCCAGCAGTGAAAACAGGGGATCCACTGAAGCTTTCTTT.